These T cell receptor beta chains were read from a single sample in a study of CD8 T cells in Susac syndrome. TCRdb itself ran the immunoSEQ multiplex PCR reads through MiXCR, one entry per CDR3 protein. The repertoire consists of around 130,000 distinct CDR3 sequences, with 95% occurring once and the leading ten covering over 0.1%. The source material was CD4+ T cells from PBMCs. Receptors were obtained from a human donor with multiple sclerosis. Each CDR3 is given with its conserved first and last residue. The D gene is left open where the match is weak. Size tells how often a clone was seen (once, few, many) or the class of an expanded clone, and some rows leave it out.

clone_size j_call d_call v_call cdr3_aa cdr3_nt
- TRBJ1-1 - TRBV7-9 CASSPRRAGTEAFF TGTGCCAGCAGCCCTCGGAGGGCTGGGACTGAAGCTTTCTTT
- TRBJ2-5 - TRBV29-1 CSVDLVGKTQYF TGCAGCGTTGACTTGGTTGGAAAGACCCAGTACTTC
once TRBJ2-3 - TRBV6-1 CASSQLGPSTDTQYF TGTGCCAGCAGTCAGCTTGGGCCTTCCACAGATACGCAGTATTTT
- TRBJ1-5 TRBD1 TRBV24-1 CATSDRANQPQHF TGTGCCACCTCGGACAGGGCCAATCAGCCCCAGCATTTT
- TRBJ2-1 TRBD2 TRBV29-1 CSVVRRRRERSNEQFF TGCAGCGTTGTTCGGCGGCGGCGGGAGCGGTCCAATGAGCAGTTCTTC
- TRBJ2-1 TRBD2 TRBV20-1 CSARDMGLALNEQFF TGCAGTGCTAGAGATATGGGACTAGCGCTCAATGAGCAGTTCTTC
- TRBJ1-1 - TRBV3-1 CASSQDGRNTEAFF TGTGCCAGCAGCCAAGATGGGAGGAACACTGAAGCTTTCTTT
- TRBJ2-1 TRBD1 TRBV6-1 CASSVTGANEQFF TGTGCCAGCAGTGTCACAGGGGCCAATGAGCAGTTCTTC
- TRBJ1-2 - TRBV5-1 CASSLLQEGYGYTF TGCGCCAGCAGTCTCTTACAGGAAGGCTATGGCTACACCTTC
- TRBJ1-5 TRBD1 TRBV2 CASSGVGTGNQPQHF TGTGCCAGCAGTGGAGTCGGGACAGGCAATCAGCCCCAGCATTTT
- TRBJ1-5 - TRBV3-1 CASSQGVGNQPQHF TGTGCCAGCAGCCAGGGAGTGGGCAATCAGCCCCAGCATTTT
- TRBJ2-2 - TRBV27 CASSLYRGIANTGELFF TGTGCCAGCAGTTTATATAGGGGGATTGCGAACACCGGGGAGCTGTTTTTT
- TRBJ1-2 - TRBV4-1 CASSYQENKGDGYTF TGCGCCAGCAGCTACCAAGAAAATAAAGGGGACGGCTACACCTTC
- TRBJ2-1 - TRBV2 CASRIVDEQFF TGTGCCAGCAGGATCGTTGATGAGCAGTTCTTC
- TRBJ2-7 - TRBV20-1 CSARRGLIYEQYF TGCAGCGCTAGACGAGGCCTGATCTACGAGCAGTACTTC
- TRBJ2-7 TRBD2 TRBV12-3/TRBV12-4 CASSPGTSGSRRKYF TGTGCCAGCAGTCCCGGGACTAGCGGGAGTAGGAGGAAGTACTTC
- TRBJ2-7 - TRBV21-1 CASRIRKAGAYEQYF TGTGCCAGCCGCATCCGAAAAGCGGGAGCTTACGAGCAGTACTTC
- TRBJ2-3 TRBD1 TRBV24-1 CATSVDRVTDTQYF TGTGCCACCAGTGTTGACAGGGTTACAGATACGCAGTATTTT
- TRBJ2-5 - TRBV6-1 CASSELGRPGYF TGTGCCAGCAGTGAATTAGGCAGACCTGGGTACTTC
- TRBJ1-1 - TRBV12-3/TRBV12-4 CASSLAGGSGTEAFF TGTGCCAGCAGTCTCGCGGGGGGCTCTGGGACTGAAGCTTTCTTT
- TRBJ2-5 - TRBV20-1 CSARDKSRGGETQYF TGCAGTGCTAGAGATAAGTCCAGGGGCGGGGAGACCCAGTACTTC
- TRBJ2-1 TRBD1 TRBV7-2 CASSPQGAVSYNEQFF TGTGCCAGCAGCCCACAGGGGGCCGTCTCCTACAATGAGCAGTTCTTC
- TRBJ1-5 TRBD1 TRBV28 CASRSLGAGGFNQPQHF TGTGCCAGCAGATCCCTCGGGGCAGGGGGCTTCAATCAGCCCCAGCATTTT
- TRBJ1-5 - TRBV2 CASSSKLGADSNQPQHF TGTGCCAGCAGTTCGAAGTTAGGGGCGGATAGCAATCAGCCCCAGCATTTT
- TRBJ2-4 - TRBV3-1 CASSQVGLGAKNIQYF TGTGCCAGCAGCCAAGTGGGGCTCGGGGCCAAAAACATTCAGTACTTC
- TRBJ1-2 - TRBV4-2 CASSQDGTGKVRSTF TGTGCCAGCAGCCAAGATGGGACGGGGAAGGTGCGTAGCACCTTC
- TRBJ2-5 TRBD2 TRBV4-2 CASSQAKRLAGGETQYF TGTGCCAGCAGCCAAGCGAAGAGACTAGCGGGGGGGGAGACCCAGTACTTC
once TRBJ2-7 - TRBV20-1 CSARARNEQYF TGCAGTGCTAGAGCCCGTAACGAGCAGTACTTC
- TRBJ1-1 - TRBV28 CASSLLRKAFF TGTGCCAGCAGTTTATTGAGGAAAGCTTTCTTT
- TRBJ2-1 TRBD2 TRBV7-9 CASTTGGTSGSNEQFF TGTGCCAGCACTACAGGCGGGACTAGCGGCAGCAATGAGCAGTTCTTC
- TRBJ2-7 - TRBV9 CASSPRRGGRDEQYF TGTGCCAGCAGTCCTAGGAGGGGGGGCCGGGACGAGCAGTACTTC
- TRBJ2-6 TRBD1 TRBV20-1 CSARVRDRNSGANVLTF TGCAGTGCTAGAGTTCGGGACAGGAACTCTGGGGCCAACGTCCTGACTTTC
- TRBJ1-5 TRBD1 TRBV20-1 CSATRQGRLGQPQHF TGCAGTGCTACGAGACAGGGAAGGTTGGGTCAGCCCCAGCATTTT
- TRBJ2-2 TRBD1 TRBV19 CASSRDRGITGELFF TGTGCCAGTAGCCGGGACAGGGGTATCACCGGGGAGCTGTTTTTT
- TRBJ1-2 - TRBV6-1 CASSERANYGYTF TGTGCCAGCAGTGAAAGGGCTAACTATGGCTACACCTTC
- TRBJ1-1 TRBD1 TRBV6-5 CASSSRGRNTEAFF TGTGCCAGCAGTTCCAGGGGGAGGAACACTGAAGCTTTCTTT
once TRBJ2-3 - TRBV29-1 CSVDGKGWADTQYF TGCAGCGTTGACGGAAAGGGGTGGGCAGATACGCAGTATTTT
- TRBJ2-3 - TRBV20-1 CSARRLSTDTQYF TGCAGTGCTCGTCGGCTAAGCACAGATACGCAGTATTTT
- TRBJ2-7 - TRBV15 CATSRASNRVQNEQYF TGTGCCACCAGCAGAGCGTCGAACAGGGTCCAAAACGAGCAGTACTTC
- TRBJ2-7 TRBD2 TRBV7-9 CASSPNTGTRNEQYF TGTGCCAGCAGTCCAAATACCGGGACTAGAAACGAGCAGTACTTC
- TRBJ1-5 TRBD1 TRBV24-1 CATSDPRQGGQPQHF TGTGCCACCAGTGACCCGAGACAGGGCGGTCAGCCCCAGCATTTT
- TRBJ2-7 TRBD2 TRBV6-2/TRBV6-3 CASRRTSESYEQYF TGTGCCAGCAGAAGGACTAGCGAATCCTACGAGCAGTACTTC
few TRBJ2-6 - TRBV11-2 CASSLGGANVLTF TGTGCCAGCAGCTTAGGAGGGGCCAACGTCCTGACTTTC
- TRBJ2-5 - TRBV6-6 CASSYPPGTRSETQYF TGTGCCAGCAGTTACCCCCCGGGTACCCGGTCTGAGACCCAGTACTTC
once TRBJ1-1 TRBD1 TRBV3-1 CASSHLQGEAFF TGTGCCAGCAGCCACCTACAGGGGGAAGCTTTCTTT
- TRBJ2-5 TRBD2 TRBV20-1 CSARGLAGIPTAQYF TGCAGTGCTAGAGGACTAGCGGGAATCCCAACGGCCCAGTACTTC
- TRBJ2-3 TRBD2 TRBV5-4 CASSSGTSGLVDTQYF TGTGCCAGCAGCTCCGGGACTAGCGGGCTTGTAGATACGCAGTATTTT
once TRBJ2-1 - TRBV24-1 CATSETRMVIRQFF TGTGCCACCAGTGAAACTAGAATGGTTATACGGCAGTTCTTC
- TRBJ2-5 TRBD2 TRBV6-4 CAIERGSETQYF TGTGCCATCGAGCGGGGATCGGAGACCCAGTACTTC
few TRBJ1-5 TRBD1 TRBV30 CAWSADRGGSNQPQHF TGTGCCTGGAGTGCCGACAGGGGTGGGAGCAATCAGCCCCAGCATTTT
- TRBJ2-7 - TRBV3-1 CASSPLGRSLSYEQYF TGTGCCAGCAGCCCCCTGGGGCGGAGCCTCTCCTACGAGCAGTACTTC
- TRBJ2-3 TRBD2 TRBV27 CATAFGRDVDTQYF TGTGCCACGGCCTTCGGGAGGGATGTAGATACGCAGTATTTT
once TRBJ2-3 TRBD2 TRBV7-8 CASSLGLAGPTDTQYF TGTGCCAGCAGCTTAGGACTAGCGGGGCCCACAGATACGCAGTATTTT
- TRBJ2-1 TRBD2 TRBV29-1 CSVEELAGGQNNEQFF TGCAGCGTTGAAGAGCTAGCGGGGGGCCAAAACAATGAGCAGTTCTTC
- TRBJ2-7 - TRBV7-9 CASSPIGGNYEQYF TGTGCCAGCAGCCCCATTGGGGGGAACTACGAGCAGTACTTC
- TRBJ2-6 - TRBV6-1 CATRDASSSGANVLTF TGTGCCACCCGGGACGCTAGTAGCTCTGGGGCCAACGTCCTGACTTTC